This is a list of T cell receptor beta chains from one sample in a study of blood T cell repertoires in COVID-19. Profiling relied on immunoSEQ multiplex PCR, and the TCRdb table lists in-frame clones only, not all of them. The sample lists 55,000 or so clones, about 90% occurring once. The specimen was peripheral blood. These receptors all come from a man in his sixties with active COVID-19. Both conserved end residues are part of each CDR3. A D gene is named only where the DNA matches it firmly. The listing skips clone size in some rows; elsewhere it reads once, few, many or a size class.

v_call: TRBV2
clone_size: -
d_call: TRBD2
j_call: TRBJ2-1
cdr3_aa: CASTGLAGDNEQFF
cdr3_nt: TGTGCCAGCACCGGACTAGCGGGGGACAATGAGCAGTTCTTC

v_call: TRBV7-8
clone_size: -
d_call: -
j_call: TRBJ2-4
cdr3_aa: CASSLAGQGMDIQYF
cdr3_nt: TGTGCCAGCAGCTTAGCTGGGCAGGGTATGGACATTCAGTACTTC

v_call: TRBV10-1
clone_size: -
d_call: -
j_call: TRBJ2-7
cdr3_aa: CATSLGGSGAYEQYF
cdr3_nt: TGCGCCACCTCACTTGGGGGCAGCGGCGCCTACGAGCAGTACTTC

v_call: TRBV2
clone_size: -
d_call: -
j_call: TRBJ2-2
cdr3_aa: CASKGGMGTGELFF
cdr3_nt: TGTGCCAGCAAGGGCGGGATGGGCACCGGGGAGCTGTTTTTT

v_call: TRBV6-5
clone_size: once
d_call: TRBD1
j_call: TRBJ1-5
cdr3_aa: CASSRQGHSQPQHF
cdr3_nt: TGTGCCAGCAGTCGACAGGGTCACAGTCAGCCCCAGCATTTT

v_call: TRBV27
clone_size: few
d_call: -
j_call: TRBJ1-6
cdr3_aa: CASSPDSFHNSPLHF
cdr3_nt: TGTGCCAGCAGTCCCGACAGCTTCCATAATTCACCCCTCCACTTT

v_call: TRBV3-1/TRBV3-2
clone_size: -
d_call: TRBD2
j_call: TRBJ2-7
cdr3_aa: CASSQDGGRGRNEQYF
cdr3_nt: TGTGCCAGCAGCCAAGACGGCGGGAGGGGGCGTAACGAGCAGTACTTC

v_call: TRBV27
clone_size: once
d_call: TRBD1
j_call: TRBJ2-2
cdr3_aa: CAAQGVDTGELFF
cdr3_nt: TGTGCCGCACAGGGGGTGGACACCGGGGAGCTGTTTTTT

v_call: TRBV7-8
clone_size: -
d_call: TRBD1
j_call: TRBJ1-1
cdr3_aa: CASTRTGGRTEAFF
cdr3_nt: TGTGCCAGCACCCGAACAGGGGGGAGAACTGAAGCTTTCTTT

v_call: TRBV19
clone_size: -
d_call: TRBD1
j_call: TRBJ2-2
cdr3_aa: CASSSQGTVNTGELFF
cdr3_nt: TGTGCCAGTAGCAGCCAGGGGACAGTTAACACCGGGGAGCTGTTTTTT

v_call: TRBV18
clone_size: -
d_call: -
j_call: TRBJ1-2
cdr3_aa: CASSPTDTPILGYTF
cdr3_nt: TGTGCCAGCTCACCAACGGACACCCCTATTCTAGGCTACACCTTC

v_call: TRBV23-1
clone_size: -
d_call: TRBD2
j_call: TRBJ2-5
cdr3_aa: CASRPVVRLAGDGTQYF
cdr3_nt: TGCGCCAGCAGACCTGTTGTTCGGCTAGCGGGAGATGGGACCCAGTACTTC

v_call: TRBV7-8
clone_size: -
d_call: TRBD2
j_call: TRBJ2-1
cdr3_aa: CASSSMGTSQDEQFF
cdr3_nt: TGTGCCAGCAGCTCCATGGGGACTAGTCAGGATGAGCAGTTCTTC